The TCR beta chain under discussion was sequenced for a study of beta chain features in type 1 diabetes. Study-wide points: People with Type 1 diabetes carried modestly yet significantly shorter TCRB CDR3s in all four CD4+ subsets.

Worth noting for this clone: Its antigen is not identified.

The length of the CDR3 is 17 residues. CDR1 is LNHNV, CDR2 YYDKDF, per germline (reference sequence). V trimming: 0 bases; J trimming: 0 bases; junction bases outside the gene matches: 4. Averaging approximately 0.11 L, one heparinised blood draw was given by each donor. Reverse transcribing all isolated RNA meant expressed TCRB transcripts were sequenced. TCRdb's copy holds only in-frame clones and misses some; the assay was immunoSEQ multiplex PCR. The repertoire holds some 330,000 clones, with around 12% as singletons. The chain joins TRBV15 to TRBJ1-1; 10 bases are a match to TRBD1. The sequence came from a woman younger than 30 with type 1 diabetes. Sequencing was done on a sample of naive CD4+ T cells from blood. CDR3 region: CATSREYGTGVNTEAFF. The CDR3 DNA is TGTGCCACCAGCAGAGAATACGGGACAGGGGTGAACACTGAAGCTTTCTTT.